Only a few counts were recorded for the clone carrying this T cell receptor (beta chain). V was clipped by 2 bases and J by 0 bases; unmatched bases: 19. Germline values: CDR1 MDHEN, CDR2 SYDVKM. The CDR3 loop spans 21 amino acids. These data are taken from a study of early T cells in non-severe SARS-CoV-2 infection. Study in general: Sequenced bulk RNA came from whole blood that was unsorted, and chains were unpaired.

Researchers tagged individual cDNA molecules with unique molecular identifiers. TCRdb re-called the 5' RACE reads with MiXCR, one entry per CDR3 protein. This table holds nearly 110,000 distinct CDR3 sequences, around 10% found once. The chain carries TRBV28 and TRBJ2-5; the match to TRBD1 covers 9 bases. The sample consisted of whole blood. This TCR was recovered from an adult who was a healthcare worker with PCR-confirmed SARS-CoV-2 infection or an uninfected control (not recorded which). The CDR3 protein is CASSLPGQGKNLHRYQETQYF. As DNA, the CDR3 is TGTGCCAGCAGTTTACCGGGACAGGGTAAAAATCTACACCGGTACCAAGAGACCCAGTACTTC.